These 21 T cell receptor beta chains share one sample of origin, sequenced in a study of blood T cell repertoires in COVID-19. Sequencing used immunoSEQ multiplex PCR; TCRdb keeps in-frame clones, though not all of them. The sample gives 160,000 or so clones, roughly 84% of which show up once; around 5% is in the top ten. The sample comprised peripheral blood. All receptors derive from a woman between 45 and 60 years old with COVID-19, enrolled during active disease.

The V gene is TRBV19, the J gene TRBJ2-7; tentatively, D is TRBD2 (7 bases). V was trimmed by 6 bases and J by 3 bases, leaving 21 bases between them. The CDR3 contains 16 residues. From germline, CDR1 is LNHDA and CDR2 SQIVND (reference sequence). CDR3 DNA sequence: TGTGCCAGTAGCCCCCTAGGGGCGGGGGCTTTCTACGAGCAGTACTTC. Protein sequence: CASSPLGAGAFYEQYF.

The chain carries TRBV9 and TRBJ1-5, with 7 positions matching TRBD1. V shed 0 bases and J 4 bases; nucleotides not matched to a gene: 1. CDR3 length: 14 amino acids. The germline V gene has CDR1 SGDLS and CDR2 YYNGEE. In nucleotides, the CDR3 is TGTGCCAGCAGCGTAGCAGGGGGGAATCAGCCCCAGCATTTT. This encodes CASSVAGGNQPQHF.

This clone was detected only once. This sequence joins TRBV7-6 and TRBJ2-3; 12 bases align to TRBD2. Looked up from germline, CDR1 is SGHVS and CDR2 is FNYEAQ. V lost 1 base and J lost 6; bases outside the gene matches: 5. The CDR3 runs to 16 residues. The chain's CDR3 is CASSLGTSGALDTQYF. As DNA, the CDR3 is TGTGCCAGCAGCTTAGGGACTAGCGGGGCCCTGGATACGCAGTATTTT.

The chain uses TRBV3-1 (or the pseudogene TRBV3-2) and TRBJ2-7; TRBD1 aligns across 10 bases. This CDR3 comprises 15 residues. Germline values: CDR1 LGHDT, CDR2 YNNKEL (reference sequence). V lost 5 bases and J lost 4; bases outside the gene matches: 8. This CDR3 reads CASSGRDRGFYEQYF. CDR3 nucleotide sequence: TGTGCCAGCAGCGGCCGGGACAGGGGTTTTTACGAGCAGTACTTC.

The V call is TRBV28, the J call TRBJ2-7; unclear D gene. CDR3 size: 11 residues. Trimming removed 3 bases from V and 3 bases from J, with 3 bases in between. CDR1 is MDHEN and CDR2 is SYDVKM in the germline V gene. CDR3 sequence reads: CASSFSYEQYF. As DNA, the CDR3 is TGTGCCAGCAGTTTCAGCTACGAGCAGTACTTC.

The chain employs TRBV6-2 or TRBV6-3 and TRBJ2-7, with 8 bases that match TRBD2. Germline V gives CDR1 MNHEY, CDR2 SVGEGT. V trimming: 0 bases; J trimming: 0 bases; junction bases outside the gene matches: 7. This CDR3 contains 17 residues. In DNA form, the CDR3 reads TGTGCCAGCAGTTACTCGAGGGGACTAGGGGGCTCCTACGAGCAGTACTTC. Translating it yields CASSYSRGLGGSYEQYF.

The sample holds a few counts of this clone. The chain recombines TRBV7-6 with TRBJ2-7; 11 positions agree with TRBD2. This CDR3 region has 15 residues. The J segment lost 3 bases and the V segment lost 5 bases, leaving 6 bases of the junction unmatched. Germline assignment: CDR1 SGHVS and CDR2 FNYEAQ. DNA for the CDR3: TGTGCCAGCAGCCTACGTACTAGCGGGGGCTACGAGCAGTACTTC. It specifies CASSLRTSGGYEQYF.

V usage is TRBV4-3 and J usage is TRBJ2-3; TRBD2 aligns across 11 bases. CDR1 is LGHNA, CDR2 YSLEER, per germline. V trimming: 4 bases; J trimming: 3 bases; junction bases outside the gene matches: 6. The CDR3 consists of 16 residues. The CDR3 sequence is CASSLSLAGGTDTQYF. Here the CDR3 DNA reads TGCGCCAGCAGCCTTTCGTTAGCGGGGGGGACAGATACGCAGTATTTT.

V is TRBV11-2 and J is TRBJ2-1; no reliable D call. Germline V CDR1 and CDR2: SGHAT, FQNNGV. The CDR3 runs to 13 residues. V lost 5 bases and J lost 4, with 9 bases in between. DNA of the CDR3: TGTGCCAGCAGCCCCTCCCGGTACAATGAGCAGTTCTTC. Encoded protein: CASSPSRYNEQFF.

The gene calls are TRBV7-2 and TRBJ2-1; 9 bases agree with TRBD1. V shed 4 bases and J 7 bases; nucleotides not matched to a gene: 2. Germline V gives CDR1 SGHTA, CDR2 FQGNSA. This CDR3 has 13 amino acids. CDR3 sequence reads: CASSSDRGNEQFF. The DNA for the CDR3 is TGTGCCAGCAGCTCGGACAGGGGAAATGAGCAGTTCTTC.

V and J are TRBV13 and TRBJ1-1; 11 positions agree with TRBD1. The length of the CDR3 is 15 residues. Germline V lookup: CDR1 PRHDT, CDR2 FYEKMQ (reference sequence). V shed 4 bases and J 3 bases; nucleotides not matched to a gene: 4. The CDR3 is CASSSGGQGDTEAFF. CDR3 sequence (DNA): TGTGCCAGCAGCTCAGGGGGACAGGGGGACACTGAAGCTTTCTTT.

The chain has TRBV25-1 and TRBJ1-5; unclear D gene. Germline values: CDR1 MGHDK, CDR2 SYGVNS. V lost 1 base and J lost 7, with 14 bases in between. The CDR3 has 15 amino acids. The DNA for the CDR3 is TGTGCCAGCAGTGAATTGTCGGGGTCGGAGCAGCCCCAGCATTTT. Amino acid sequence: CASSELSGSEQPQHF.

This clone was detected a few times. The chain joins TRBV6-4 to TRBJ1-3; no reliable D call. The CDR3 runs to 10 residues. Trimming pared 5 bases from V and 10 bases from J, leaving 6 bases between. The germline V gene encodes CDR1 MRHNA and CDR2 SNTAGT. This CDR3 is CASSSRTIYF. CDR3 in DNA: TGTGCCAGCAGTTCTAGGACCATATATTTT.

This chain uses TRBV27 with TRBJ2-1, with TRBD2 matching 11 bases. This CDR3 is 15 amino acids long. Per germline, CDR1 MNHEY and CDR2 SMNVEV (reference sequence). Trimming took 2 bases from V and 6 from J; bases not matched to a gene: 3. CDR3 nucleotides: TGTGCCAGCAGTTTAAGGCTAGCGGGGGGCAATGAGCAGTTCTTC. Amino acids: CASSLRLAGGNEQFF.

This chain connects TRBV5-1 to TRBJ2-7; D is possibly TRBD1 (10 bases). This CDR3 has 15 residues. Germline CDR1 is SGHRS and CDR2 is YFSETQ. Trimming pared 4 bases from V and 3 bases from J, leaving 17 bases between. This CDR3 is CASSAGGTGVYEQYF. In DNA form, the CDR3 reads TGCGCCAGCAGCGCGGGGGGGACAGGGGTCTACGAGCAGTACTTC. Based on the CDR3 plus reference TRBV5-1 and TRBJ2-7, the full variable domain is KAGVTQTPRYLIKTRGQQVTLSCSPISGHRSVSWYQQTPGQGLQFLFEYFSETQRNKGNFPGRFSGRQFSNSRSEMNVSTLELGDSALYLCASSAGGTGVYEQYFGPGTRLTVT.

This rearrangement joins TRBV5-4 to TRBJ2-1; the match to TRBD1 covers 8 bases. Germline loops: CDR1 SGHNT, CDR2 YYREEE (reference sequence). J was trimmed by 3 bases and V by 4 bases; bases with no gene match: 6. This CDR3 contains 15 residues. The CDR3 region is CASSEGQANYNEQFF. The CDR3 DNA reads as TGTGCCAGCAGCGAGGGACAGGCTAACTACAATGAGCAGTTCTTC. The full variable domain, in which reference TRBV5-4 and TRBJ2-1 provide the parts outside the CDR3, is ETGVTQSPTHLIKTRGQQVTLRCSSQSGHNTVSWYQQALGQGPQFIFQYYREEENGRGNFPPRFSGLQFPNYSSELNVNALELDDSALYLCASSEGQANYNEQFFGPGTRLTVL.

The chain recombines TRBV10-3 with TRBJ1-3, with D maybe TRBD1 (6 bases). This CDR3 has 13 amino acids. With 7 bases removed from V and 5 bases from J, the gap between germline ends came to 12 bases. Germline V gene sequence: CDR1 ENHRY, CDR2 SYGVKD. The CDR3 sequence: CAITRGERNTIYF. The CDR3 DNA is TGTGCCATCACCAGGGGAGAGAGAAACACCATATATTTT.

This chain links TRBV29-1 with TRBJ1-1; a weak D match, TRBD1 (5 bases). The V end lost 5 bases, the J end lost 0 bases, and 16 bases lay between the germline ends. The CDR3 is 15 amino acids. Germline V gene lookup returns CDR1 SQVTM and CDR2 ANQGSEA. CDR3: CSVRRGDVMNTEAFF. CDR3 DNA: TGCAGCGTTCGTAGGGGTGACGTAATGAACACTGAAGCTTTCTTT.

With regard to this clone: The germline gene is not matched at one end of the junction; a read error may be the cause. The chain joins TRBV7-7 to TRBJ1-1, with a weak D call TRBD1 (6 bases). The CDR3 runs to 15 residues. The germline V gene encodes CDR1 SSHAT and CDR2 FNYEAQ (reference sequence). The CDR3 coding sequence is TGTGCTAGCAGCCCCTACGAGGGGGGGGACACTGAAGCTTTCTTT. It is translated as CASSPYEGGDTEAFF.

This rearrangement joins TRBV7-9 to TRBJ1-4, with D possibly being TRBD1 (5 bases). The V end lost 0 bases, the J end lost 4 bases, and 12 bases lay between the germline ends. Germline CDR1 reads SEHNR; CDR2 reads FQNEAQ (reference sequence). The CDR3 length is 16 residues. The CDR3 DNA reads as TGTGCCAGCAGCTTAGCGGGGGGACGGAATAATGAAAAACTGTTTTTT. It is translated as CASSLAGGRNNEKLFF.

The CDR3 sequence: CASSLSQLNTEAFF. CDR3 in DNA: TGTGCCAGCAGCTTATCACAGTTGAACACTGAAGCTTTCTTT. This rearrangement joins TRBV7-6 to TRBJ1-1; unclear D gene. Germline V CDR1 and CDR2: SGHVS, FNYEAQ. This CDR3 has 14 residues. V lost 2 bases, J lost 0 bases, and 7 bases lay in between.